One TCR beta chain is described in this entry. This clonotype appeared many times. It has no known antigen specificity. Per-nucleotide qualities are absent, and no much larger clonotype sits a single base away. The data were taken from a study of Graves' ophthalmopathy and Graves' hyperthyroidism (dated by TCRdb to the late 2010s). Describing the broader study: A patient counted as having stable hyperthyroidism if there was no progression to ophthalmopathy within 18 months of follow-up. The study used signatures of the TCR beta repertoire to tell Graves' ophthalmopathy apart from Graves' hyperthyroidism and to predict which patients would progress to ophthalmopathy. In total, 135 blood samples were TCR-sequenced: 43 ophthalmopathy, some 75 hyperthyroidism and some 17 hyperthyroidism-to-ophthalmopathy patients. To explore V-J signatures that separate ophthalmopathy from hyperthyroidism, a discovery set of about 98 patients was enrolled, consisting of under 50 with ophthalmopathy and under 65 with stable hyperthyroidism. The independent validation cohort included approximately 19 hyperthyroidism patients plus 17 patients who later progressed from hyperthyroidism to ophthalmopathy. In more than five hyperthyroidism patients, the T-cell repertoires found in thyroid tissue were compared with those found in blood. After sampling, hyperthyroidism patients received methimazole starting at 30 mg daily, and ophthalmopathy patients received high-dose intravenous methylprednisolone.

Hyperthyroidism patients were newly diagnosed, were aged 18 to 65 years, and had a disease duration under 2 months. Patients with other autoimmune diseases, uncontrolled infections, pregnancy or lactation were excluded. Clinical symptoms, serum thyroxine, TRAb, thyroid ultrasound and orbital computed tomography formed the basis of the diagnosis. Trizol reagent was used to extract the total RNA, and its quality was then checked on an Agilent 2100 Bioanalyzer. The study at large found these results: Sample size was not statistically predetermined, and group allocation was not concealed from the investigators. Most of the expanded thyroid clonotypes with a frequency above 0.001 were also detected in blood, and it was suggested that the thyroid immune response may be reflected by blood repertoires. In validation, the model predicted ophthalmopathy progression with less than 71% sensitivity and about 73% specificity; 12 predicted patients were CT-confirmed with GO in a median of around 6 months. The 13-signature model separated ophthalmopathy from stable hyperthyroidism with approximately 88% sensitivity and about 84% specificity in cross-validation, and 80%/75% in the test set.

There are 13 amino acids in the CDR3, from cysteine to phenylalanine inclusive. Only the CDR3 DNA is retained, 39 bases long and in frame from the first base. The germline V gene (reference sequence) provides CDR1 LNHDA and CDR2 SQIVND. Trimming costs V 3 bases and J 2 bases, and their ends lie 7 bases apart. For repertoire sequencing, TCR beta CDR3 regions were amplified from RNA transcripts. The first round of RT-PCR was done with HTBI primers and the Qiagen OneStep RT-PCR kit, and was followed by a second round of multiplex PCR, then size selection and purification. Sequencing of the libraries was carried out on an Illumina HiSeq2000 in paired-end mode with 100 bp reads. The source study handled its data this way. Reads were processed with SOAPnuke, discarding reads with adapters, uncalled bases, mean Phred below 15, or no exact constant-primer or identifier match. COPE v1.2.5 was used to merge high-quality paired reads. Each unique nucleotide sequence was treated as a clonotype, and MiTCR v1.1 was used to align the clonotypes to the IMGT TRB V, D and J references. The analysis was limited to V-J combinations with a frequency above 0.0001, which together covered 99.2% of repertoires. A TCR clonal expansion and chaos score per V-J combination was defined as the ratio of F50 clonal expansion to chaos observed in the TCRdist matrix. Welch's t-statistics and random forest were used to reduce features to approximately 13 V-J combinations, which were fed into a naive Bayes classifier. The similarity between thyroid and blood repertoires was quantified using the Morisita-Horn index. In TCRdb, the public reads were trimmed at Q25 with fastp and aligned with MiXCR, with productive beta chains retained. Merged by CDR3 protein, the rows form single entries marked with the most common genes and DNA. The V and J calls follow TCRdb's processing rather than the paper's. The sample has about 1.1 million distinct CDR3 sequences on record, about two fifths of them singletons. Around 10% of the sample rests with the top ten.

The material sequenced was peripheral blood or thyroid tissue (not recorded which). The chain is assembled from TRBV19 and TRBJ1-2, with TRBD1 tentatively as D gene (6 bases match). The receptor was isolated from an adult man with Graves' hyperthyroidism. The nucleotide sequence reads TGTGCCAGTAGTATGAGGGGGAACTATGGCTACACCTTC. The resulting protein is CASSMRGNYGYTF.